These 27 T cell receptor beta chains were sequenced from one sample in a study of long-term antiretroviral therapy in people with HIV. Sequencing relied on immunoSEQ assay v3.0, run at survey level. Assay used: immunoSEQ multiplex PCR; TCRdb lists only in-frame clones, some missing. The table records some 25,000 clones, approximately 83% of them present only once. The sequencing here drew on unsorted PBMCs, taken 1.2 years after starting antiretroviral therapy. These receptors were taken from a man over 45 with HIV.

The chain combines TRBV7-9 with TRBJ1-6, with D uncertain. Germline loops: CDR1 SEHNR, CDR2 FQNEAQ (reference sequence). The CDR3 covers 13 residues. V lost 7 bases and J lost 7, with 11 bases in between. The CDR3 here is CASTVGRNSPLHF. CDR3 nucleotide sequence: TGTGCCAGCACCGTCGGACGAAATTCACCCCTCCACTTT. Full variable domain (missing parts from reference TRBV7-9 and TRBJ1-6): DTGVSQNPRHKITKRGQNVTFRCDPISEHNRLYWYRQTLGQGPEFLTYFQNEAQLEKSRLLSDRFSAERPKGSFSTLEIQRTEQGDSAMYLCASTVGRNSPLHFGNGTRLTVT.

This clone was seen a few times. Additional DNA sequences in this sample encode the identical CDR3. CDR3 DNA: TGCGCCAGCAGCTTGGGTCTTGAAGCTTTCTTT. Translation gives CASSLGLEAFF. V is TRBV5-1 and J is TRBJ1-1, with no clear D. The V gene's germline CDR1 is SGHRS and CDR2 YFSETQ. CDR3 length: 11 amino acids. The V end was cut by 0 bases, the J end by 7 bases, with 4 bases between.

This sequence joins TRBV6-5 and TRBJ2-7, with a tentative D call TRBD2 (5 bases). V gave up 8 bases and J gave up 4 bases, with 15 bases separating them. CDR1 and CDR2 (germline): MNHEY, SVGAGI. The CDR3 extends over 13 amino acids. The CDR3 nucleotides are TGTGCCAGCCGGGTCGAGGGAAATTACGAGCAGTACTTC. The encoded protein is CASRVEGNYEQYF.

CDR3 region: CASSVAGTGGSEQYF. The CDR3 bases are TGTGCCAGCAGCGTCGCCGGGACAGGGGGCTCCGAGCAGTACTTC. The rearrangement joins TRBV9 to TRBJ2-7; TRBD1 matches 12 bases. V lost 2 bases to trimming and J lost 6 bases; unmatched junction nucleotides: 6. Germline V gene lookup returns CDR1 SGDLS and CDR2 YYNGEE. CDR3 length: 15 amino acids.

The V and J genes are TRBV5-6 and TRBJ1-2, with a possible D match to TRBD1 (5 bases). The CDR3 extends over 14 amino acids. Germline assignment: CDR1 SGHDT and CDR2 YYEEEE. Trimming took 2 bases from V and 4 from J, leaving 12 bases between them. The CDR3 reads CASSFQGIAYGYTF. In nucleotides, the CDR3 is TGTGCCAGCAGCTTCCAGGGAATAGCCTATGGCTACACCTTC.

The J gene is TRBJ1-5, the V gene TRBV2; 7 bases match TRBD1. Germline trimming cut 5 bases from V and 0 bases from J; bases unmatched to any gene: 7. Germline V gene data show CDR1 as SNHLY and CDR2 as FYNNEI. CDR3 length equals 16 residues. CDR3: CASSQTGTDSNQPQHF. CDR3 coding DNA: TGTGCCAGCAGTCAAACCGGGACAGATAGCAATCAGCCCCAGCATTTT.

This clone was seen once. The chain uses TRBV30 and TRBJ2-5, with 10 positions matching TRBD1. V shed 0 bases, J shed 4 bases, and the junction held 11 bases outside the gene matches. The germline V gene has CDR1 GTSNPN and CDR2 SVGIG (reference sequence). This CDR3 spans 17 amino acids. The CDR3 bases are TGTGCCTGGAGTGTACTTGGACAGGGGGTTCGGGGAGAGACCCAGTACTTC. Its protein is CAWSVLGQGVRGETQYF. Together with reference TRBV30 and TRBJ2-5, the CDR3 gives the full variable domain: SQTIHQWPATLVQPVGSPLSLECTVEGTSNPNLYWYRQAAGRGLQLLFYSVGIGQISSEVPQNLSASRPQDRQFILSSKKLLLSDSGFYLCAWSVLGQGVRGETQYFGPGTRLLVL.

The chain combines TRBV19 with TRBJ2-7; 8 bases map to TRBD1. The CDR3 is made up of 14 amino acids. Germline V gene lookup returns CDR1 LNHDA and CDR2 SQIVND (reference sequence). J lost 4 bases, V lost 3 bases, and 5 bases had no gene match. The CDR3 is CASSMQGATYEQYF. CDR3 sequence (DNA): TGTGCCAGTAGTATGCAGGGGGCTACTTACGAGCAGTACTTC.

The gene calls are TRBV5-1 and TRBJ2-3; 10 bases map to TRBD1. CDR3 length equals 15 residues. CDR1 is SGHRS, CDR2 YFSETQ, per germline. V trimming: 4 bases; J trimming: 3 bases; junction bases outside the gene matches: 5. In DNA, the CDR3 is TGCGCCAGCAGCCTGACAGGGGGCAGGACAGATACGCAGTATTTT. Translated, it gives CASSLTGGRTDTQYF.

V usage is TRBV30 and J usage is TRBJ1-2; 7 nucleotides align to TRBD1. Germline V gene data show CDR1 as GTSNPN and CDR2 as SVGIG (reference sequence). J gave up 8 bases and V 2 bases, and 11 bases lay outside the gene matches. The CDR3 is 14 amino acids. DNA of the CDR3: TGTGCCTGGAGTTACCGAGACAGGGTATACGGCTACACCTTC. Translating gives CAWSYRDRVYGYTF.

This sequence joins TRBV7-9 and TRBJ2-2, with 7 bases lining up with TRBD1. This CDR3 region has 15 residues. Germline CDR1 is SEHNR and CDR2 is FQNEAQ (reference sequence). Germline trimming cut 4 bases from V and 4 bases from J; bases unmatched to any gene: 6. The CDR3: CASSSGQASTGELFF. CDR3 in DNA: TGTGCCAGCAGCTCCGGACAGGCGAGCACCGGGGAGCTGTTTTTT.

J is TRBJ1-2 and V is TRBV30; TRBD1 matches 8 bases. The V segment lost 2 bases and the J segment 5 bases; nucleotides outside the gene matches: 7. The CDR3 runs 14 residues. Germline lookup yields CDR1 GTSNPN and CDR2 SVGIG (reference sequence). In DNA, the CDR3 is TGTGCCTGGAGTTTCCTGGACAGGGAGTATGGCTACACCTTC. Residues: CAWSFLDREYGYTF.

This clone was counted between two and nine times. J is TRBJ1-3 and V is TRBV18; no clear D gene. The germline gives CDR1 KGHSH, CDR2 LQKENI. V dropped 2 bases and J dropped 0 bases, with 8 bases sitting between them. The CDR3 runs to 15 residues. CDR3 DNA sequence: TGTGCCAGCTCACCATCTAGGAACTCTGGAAACACCATATATTTT. This encodes CASSPSRNSGNTIYF.

The chain uses TRBV9 and TRBJ2-7; D remains unclear. Per germline, CDR1 SGDLS and CDR2 YYNGEE. Trimming removed 0 bases at V and 5 bases at J, with 9 bases between. The CDR3 has 13 amino acids. The CDR3 is CASSVDLRDEQYF. CDR3 nucleotide sequence: TGTGCCAGCAGCGTAGATCTCCGGGACGAGCAGTACTTC.

This clone has only one observation. This chain connects TRBV9 to TRBJ1-2; no reliable D call. V was trimmed by 0 bases and J by 1 base, leaving 10 bases between them. The germline gives CDR1 SGDLS, CDR2 YYNGEE. The CDR3 contains 15 residues. The CDR3 reads CASSVATTLNYGYTF. Here the CDR3 DNA reads TGTGCCAGCAGCGTAGCGACTACTCTTAACTATGGCTACACCTTC. The variable domain in full, completed from reference TRBV9 and TRBJ1-2, reads DSGVTQTPKHLITATGQRVTLRCSPRSGDLSVYWYQQSLDQGLQFLIQYYNGEERAKGNILERFSAQQFPDLHSELNLSSLELGDSALYFCASSVATTLNYGYTFGSGTRLTVV.

The chain couples TRBV5-6 to TRBJ2-1; 15 nucleotides match TRBD2. CDR3 length: 18 residues. The V and J ends lost 4 bases and 0 bases, in that order; junction bases with no gene match: 5. Looked up from germline, CDR1 is SGHDT and CDR2 is YYEEEE. The CDR3, as DNA: TGTGCCAGCAGCAACGGACTAGCGGGGGGGCCCTCCTACAATGAGCAGTTCTTC. Encoded protein: CASSNGLAGGPSYNEQFF.

CDR3 loop: CASSLGQGKWSEQFF. CDR3 nucleotide sequence: TGTGCCAGCAGTTTAGGACAGGGAAAGTGGAGTGAGCAGTTCTTC. The chain links TRBV6-6 to TRBJ2-1; 8 nucleotides align to TRBD1. J was trimmed by 9 bases and V by 4 bases; bases with no gene match: 11. The CDR3 is made up of 15 amino acids. Germline V gene data show CDR1 as MNHNY and CDR2 as SVGAGI (reference sequence).

The count of this clone is one. The gene calls are TRBV7-8 and TRBJ1-5, with D possibly matching TRBD1 (6 bases). This CDR3 region has 18 residues. Per the germline V gene, CDR1 is SGHVS and CDR2 is FQNEAQ. With 2 bases removed from V and 0 bases from J, the gap between germline ends came to 17 bases. CDR3 in amino acids: CASSLWRRQALSNQPQHF. CDR3 coding DNA: TGTGCCAGCAGCTTATGGCGGAGACAGGCGCTTAGCAATCAGCCCCAGCATTTT.

The rearrangement uses TRBV7-2 and TRBJ2-5, with TRBD2 matching 13 bases. The CDR3 is made up of 16 amino acids. Trimming removed 3 bases from V and 5 bases from J; junction bases left unmatched: 6. Germline CDR1 is SGHTA and CDR2 is FQGNSA. This chain's CDR3 is CASSLRLAGGTETQYF. CDR3 DNA sequence: TGTGCCAGCAGCTTGAGACTAGCGGGGGGTACGGAGACCCAGTACTTC.

CDR3 sequence: CASSGFQGGNTIYF. The CDR3 DNA reads TGTGCCAGCAGTGGATTCCAGGGGGGAAACACCATATATTTT. The chain carries TRBV6-1 and TRBJ1-3, with D possibly matching TRBD1 (6 bases). The germline V and J ends were trimmed by 4 bases and 4 bases, with 11 bases remaining between them. CDR3 length equals 14 residues. Looked up from germline, CDR1 is MNHNS and CDR2 is SASEGT.

This chain joins TRBV5-5 and TRBJ1-5; D may be TRBD1 (5 bases). The CDR3 has 15 amino acids. Germline assignment: CDR1 SGHKS and CDR2 YYEKEE (reference sequence). The V and J ends lost 1 base and 2 bases respectively, with 10 bases between them. CDR3 protein: CASSLSGYGNQPQHF. As DNA, the CDR3 is TGTGCCAGCAGCTTGTCAGGGTATGGCAATCAGCCCCAGCATTTT.

The chain has TRBV5-1 and TRBJ2-3; perhaps D is TRBD1 or TRBD2 (6 bases each). The CDR3 consists of 14 residues. The germline CDR1 and CDR2 sequences are SGHRS and YFSETQ. V shed 7 bases and J shed 1 base, with 13 bases lying between them. The chain's CDR3 is CASGTGARTDTQYF. The CDR3 DNA sequence: TGCGCCAGCGGAACGGGGGCCCGCACAGATACGCAGTATTTT. Full variable domain (rest looked up from reference TRBV5-1 and TRBJ2-3): KAGVTQTPRYLIKTRGQQVTLSCSPISGHRSVSWYQQTPGQGLQFLFEYFSETQRNKGNFPGRFSGRQFSNSRSEMNVSTLELGDSALYLCASGTGARTDTQYFGPGTRLTVL.

V gene TRBV29-1 combines with J gene TRBJ2-1; D is unclear. Germline values: CDR1 SQVTM, CDR2 ANQGSEA. V was pared by 5 bases and J by 8 bases, with 16 bases between. The CDR3 totals 13 residues. The DNA of the CDR3 is TGCAGCGTTCTCGTCGGTTTAGGCGATGAGCAGTTCTTC. Protein: CSVLVGLGDEQFF.

The chain uses TRBV2 and TRBJ1-1, with D tentatively TRBD1 (6 bases). Germline assignment: CDR1 SNHLY and CDR2 FYNNEI. This CDR3 is 20 amino acids long. Between the trimmed V and J ends, which lost 8 bases and 9 bases, there was a span of 40 bases. The CDR3, as DNA: TGTGCCAGCCTCAAGCCGGGGGGGCGCCGCGCCATCCCCACCAAGATAAAAGCTTTCTTT. It yields the protein CASLKPGGRRAIPTKIKAFF.

This clone was counted once. The V and J genes are TRBV6-6 and TRBJ2-2; the match to TRBD1 covers 10 bases. The ends lost 5 bases at V and 5 bases at J; junction bases unmatched: 8. This CDR3 comprises 16 residues. In germline, CDR1 is MNHNY, CDR2 SVGAGI (reference sequence). This CDR3 is CASSLDRGRGTGELFF. CDR3 bases: TGTGCCAGCAGTCTTGACAGGGGGCGAGGGACCGGGGAGCTGTTTTTT.

This chain connects TRBV7-2 to TRBJ2-3; D gene uncertain. The germline V and J ends were trimmed by 0 bases and 4 bases, with 8 bases remaining between them. Germline V lookup: CDR1 SGHTA, CDR2 FQGNSA. This CDR3 has 14 amino acids. The CDR3 loop is CASSLAGFADTQYF. CDR3 bases: TGTGCCAGCAGCTTAGCGGGTTTCGCAGATACGCAGTATTTT.

Only a few counts were recorded for this clone. The chain links TRBV18 to TRBJ1-5, with a weak D call TRBD1 (6 bases). The V and J ends lost 3 bases and 3 bases respectively, with 12 bases between them. The CDR3 is 15 amino acids. Per germline, CDR1 KGHSH and CDR2 LQKENI. Written as DNA, the CDR3 is TGTGCCAGCTCACCTCCACAGGGCTACAATCAGCCCCAGCATTTT. Its protein product is CASSPPQGYNQPQHF. The full variable domain, in which reference TRBV18 and TRBJ1-5 provide the parts outside the CDR3, is NAGVMQNPRHLVRRRGQEARLRCSPMKGHSHVYWYRQLPEEGLKFMVYLQKENIIDESGMPKERFSAEFPKEGPSILRIQQVVRGDSAAYFCASSPPQGYNQPQHFGDGTRLSIL.